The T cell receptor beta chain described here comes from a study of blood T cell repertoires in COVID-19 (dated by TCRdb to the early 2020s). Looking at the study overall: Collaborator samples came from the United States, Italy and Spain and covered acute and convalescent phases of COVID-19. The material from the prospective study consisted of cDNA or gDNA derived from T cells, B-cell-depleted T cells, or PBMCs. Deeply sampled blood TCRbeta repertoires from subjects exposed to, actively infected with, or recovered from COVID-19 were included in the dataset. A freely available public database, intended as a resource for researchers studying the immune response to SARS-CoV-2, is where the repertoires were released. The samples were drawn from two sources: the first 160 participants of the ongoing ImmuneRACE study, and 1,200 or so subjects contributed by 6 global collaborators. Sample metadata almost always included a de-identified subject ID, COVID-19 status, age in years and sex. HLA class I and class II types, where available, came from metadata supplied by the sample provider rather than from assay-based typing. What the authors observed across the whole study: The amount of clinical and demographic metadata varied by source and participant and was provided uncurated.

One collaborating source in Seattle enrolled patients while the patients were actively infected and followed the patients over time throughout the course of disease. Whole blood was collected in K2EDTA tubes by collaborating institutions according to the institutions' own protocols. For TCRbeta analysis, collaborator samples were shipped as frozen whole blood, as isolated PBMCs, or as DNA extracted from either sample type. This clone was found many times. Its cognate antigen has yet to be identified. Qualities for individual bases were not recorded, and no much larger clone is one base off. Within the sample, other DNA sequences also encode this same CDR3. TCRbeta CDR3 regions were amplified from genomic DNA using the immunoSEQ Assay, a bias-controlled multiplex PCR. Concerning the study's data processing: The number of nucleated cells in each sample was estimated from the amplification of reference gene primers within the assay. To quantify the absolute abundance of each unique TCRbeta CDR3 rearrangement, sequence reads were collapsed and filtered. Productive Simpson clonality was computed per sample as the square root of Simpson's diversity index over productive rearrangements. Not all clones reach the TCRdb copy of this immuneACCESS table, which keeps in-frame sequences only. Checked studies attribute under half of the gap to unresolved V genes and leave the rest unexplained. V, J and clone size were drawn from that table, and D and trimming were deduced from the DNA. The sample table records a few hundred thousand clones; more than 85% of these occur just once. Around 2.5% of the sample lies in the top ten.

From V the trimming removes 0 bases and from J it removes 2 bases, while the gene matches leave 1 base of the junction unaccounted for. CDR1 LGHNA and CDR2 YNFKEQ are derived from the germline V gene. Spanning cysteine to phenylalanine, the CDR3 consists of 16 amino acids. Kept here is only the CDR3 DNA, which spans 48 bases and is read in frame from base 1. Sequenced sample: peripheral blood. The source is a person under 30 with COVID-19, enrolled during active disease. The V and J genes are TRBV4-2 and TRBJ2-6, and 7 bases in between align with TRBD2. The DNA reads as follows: TGTGCCAGCAGCCAAGATGGGGGGGCTGGGGCCAACGTCCTGACTTTC. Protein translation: CASSQDGGAGANVLTF.